These 25 T cell receptor beta chains were sequenced from one sample in a study of cytomegalovirus exposure and HLA in healthy donors. The PCR was carried out with 60 Vbeta primers and 13 Jbeta primers. Clones were read by immunoSEQ multiplex PCR, and TCRdb kept only the in-frame ones, dropping some. Here the sample spans about 110,000 clones, 82% being singletons. Sequenced material: PBMCs. The receptors shown here come from a man aged 25-45 years in good health and CMV-seropositive.

The gene calls are TRBV18 and TRBJ1-6; 10 bases are shared with TRBD1. Germline CDR1 KGHSH, CDR2 LQKENI. V lost 4 bases, J lost 7 bases, and 1 base stayed unmatched. The CDR3 contains 14 residues. The CDR3 region is CASSQGQGNSPLHF. The CDR3 DNA follows: TGTGCCAGCTCACAGGGACAGGGGAATTCACCCCTCCACTTT.

V is TRBV11-2 and J is TRBJ2-5; 9 positions match TRBD1. The CDR3 extends over 15 amino acids. V was pared by 2 bases and J by 5 bases, with 6 bases of the junction left unmatched. Germline V gene lookup returns CDR1 SGHAT and CDR2 FQNNGV. CDR3 residues: CASSLRGQGGETQYF. The CDR3, as DNA: TGTGCCAGCAGCTTACGGGGACAGGGTGGGGAGACCCAGTACTTC. The whole variable domain, remainder taken from reference TRBV11-2 and TRBJ2-5, is EAGVAQSPRYKIIEKRQSVAFWCNPISGHATLYWYQQILGQGPKLLIQFQNNGVVDDSQLPKDRFSAERLKGVDSTLKIQPAKLEDSAVYLCASSLRGQGGETQYFGPGTRLLVL.

CDR3 bases: TGTGCCAGCAGTTACGACGGGAATCAGCCCCAGCATTTT. Its protein is CASSYDGNQPQHF. The chain couples TRBV6-6 to TRBJ1-5; D is uncertain. Trimming left V 2 bases short and J 4 bases short, with 6 bases between. Germline CDR1 reads MNHNY; CDR2 reads SVGAGI (reference sequence). The CDR3 covers 13 residues.

The rearrangement joins TRBV2 to TRBJ2-2, with D possibly being TRBD2 (6 bases). The V and J ends lost 2 bases and 7 bases respectively, with 11 bases between them. Germline CDR1 reads SNHLY; CDR2 reads FYNNEI. The CDR3 spans 14 residues. The CDR3, as DNA: TGTGCCAGCAGTGAATCTAGCGTCGACGGGGAGCTGTTTTTT. This translates into CASSESSVDGELFF.

The V gene is TRBV6-6, the J gene TRBJ2-7; D unclear. Deletions cut 2 bases from V and 4 bases from J, with 12 bases between. The germline gives CDR1 MNHNY, CDR2 SVGAGI (reference sequence). The CDR3 extends over 14 amino acids. As DNA, the CDR3 is TGTGCCAGCAGTTACACCCTGACTGAGTACGAGCAGTACTTC. This encodes CASSYTLTEYEQYF.

The genes are TRBV6-5 and TRBJ1-6, with TRBD1 identical over 7 bases. CDR3 size: 14 residues. The V and J ends lost 6 bases and 7 bases, in that order; junction bases with no gene match: 6. Per germline, CDR1 MNHEY and CDR2 SVGAGI. DNA for the CDR3: TGTGCCAGCAGGGGGACAGCAGACAATTCACCCCTCCACTTT. Its translation is CASRGTADNSPLHF.

V is TRBV4-1 and J is TRBJ2-2, with D perhaps matching TRBD1 (6 bases). V was trimmed by 4 bases and J by 1 base, leaving 10 bases between them. This CDR3 is built from 15 residues. Germline assignment: CDR1 MGHRA and CDR2 YSYEKL. As DNA, the CDR3 is TGCGCCAGCAGCCGGACAGCCTTGAACACCGGGGAGCTGTTTTTT. Translating gives CASSRTALNTGELFF.

The CDR3 nucleotides are TGTGCCATAAAGGACAGGGGACCCAACGAGCAGTACTTC. This sequence encodes CAIKDRGPNEQYF. The chain couples TRBV10-3 to TRBJ2-7; 9 positions agree with TRBD1. Germline CDR1 reads ENHRY; CDR2 reads SYGVKD. Germline trimming cut 9 bases from V and 5 bases from J; bases unmatched to any gene: 8. CDR3 length: 13 residues.

This clone has more than one count but fewer than ten. The chain joins TRBV11-3 to TRBJ2-5; D gene uncertain. Trimming shortened V by 2 bases and J by 5 bases, and 9 bases separated the two germline ends. CDR3 size: 13 residues. Germline values: CDR1 SGHNT, CDR2 YENEEA. As DNA, the CDR3 is TGTGCCAGCAGCTTAAATCAGGCGGAGACCCAGTACTTC. Its protein product is CASSLNQAETQYF.

The chain employs TRBV6-4 and TRBJ2-2; TRBD2 matches 7 bases. Germline assignment: CDR1 MRHNA and CDR2 SNTAGT. The CDR3 spans 17 residues. V was clipped by 4 bases and J by 2 bases; unmatched bases: 10. CDR3 protein: CASSGGGKFQNTGELFF. The CDR3 bases are TGTGCCAGCAGTGGGGGGGGTAAGTTCCAAAACACCGGGGAGCTGTTTTTT.

This chain connects TRBV9 to TRBJ1-6, with D perhaps TRBD1 (6 bases). CDR1 is SGDLS and CDR2 is YYNGEE in the germline V gene. The CDR3 is 13 residues long. Trimming pared 3 bases from V and 11 bases from J, leaving 12 bases between. The CDR3 nucleotides are TGTGCCAGCAGCGAGTCTCAGGGGACACCCCTCCACTTT. Translated, it gives CASSESQGTPLHF. Variable domain in full (rest from reference TRBV9 and TRBJ1-6): DSGVTQTPKHLITATGQRVTLRCSPRSGDLSVYWYQQSLDQGLQFLIQYYNGEERAKGNILERFSAQQFPDLHSELNLSSLELGDSALYFCASSESQGTPLHFGNGTRLTVT.

The rearrangement uses TRBV7-3 and TRBJ2-1, with TRBD2 matching 10 bases. The CDR3 sequence is 17 residues long. With V trimmed by 2 bases and J by 5 bases, 9 bases remained unmatched. Germline assignment: CDR1 SGHTA and CDR2 FQGTGA. CDR3 loop: CASSLLSLAGANNEQFF. CDR3 nucleotide sequence: TGTGCCAGCAGCTTATTGTCCCTAGCGGGGGCAAACAATGAGCAGTTCTTC. The variable domain in full, with the rest retrieved from reference TRBV7-3 and TRBJ2-1, is GAGVSQTPSNKVTEKGKYVELRCDPISGHTALYWYRQSLGQGPEFLIYFQGTGAADDSGLPNDRFFAVRPEGSVSTLKIQRTERGDSAVYLCASSLLSLAGANNEQFFGPGTRLTVL.

The rearrangement links TRBV18 to TRBJ2-7, with D perhaps matching TRBD2 (6 bases). V dropped 3 bases and J dropped 4 bases, with 16 bases sitting between them. The CDR3 extends over 15 amino acids. Germline V CDR1 and CDR2: KGHSH, LQKENI. The CDR3 bases are TGTGCCAGCTCACCGAGTTCGGGGGTACGGTACGAGCAGTACTTC. This encodes CASSPSSGVRYEQYF.

The V and J genes are TRBV5-1 and TRBJ1-2; possibly TRBD1 for D (5 bases). Germline CDR1 and CDR2: SGHRS and YFSETQ. Trimming cost V 3 bases and J 0 bases, with 9 bases left between them. The CDR3 is 14 residues long. The CDR3 is CASSWGVPNYGYTF. CDR3 nucleotides: TGCGCCAGCAGCTGGGGGGTTCCTAACTATGGCTACACCTTC. The full variable domain, in which reference TRBV5-1 and TRBJ1-2 provide the parts outside the CDR3, is KAGVTQTPRYLIKTRGQQVTLSCSPISGHRSVSWYQQTPGQGLQFLFEYFSETQRNKGNFPGRFSGRQFSNSRSEMNVSTLELGDSALYLCASSWGVPNYGYTFGSGTRLTVV.

V usage is TRBV6-1 and J usage is TRBJ2-3, with TRBD2 identical over 13 bases. Trimming removed 11 bases from V and 3 bases from J; junction bases left unmatched: 8. Per the germline V gene, CDR1 is MNHNS and CDR2 is SASEGT. The CDR3 runs 15 residues. The CDR3 DNA is TGTGCCGGCACTAGCGGGGGGGCCGAGACAGATACGCAGTATTTT. Translated, it gives CAGTSGGAETDTQYF.

The chain links TRBV27 to TRBJ1-4, with D hard to call. Looked up from germline, CDR1 is MNHEY and CDR2 is SMNVEV (reference sequence). V gave up 5 bases and J gave up 10 bases, with 20 bases separating them. There are 15 residues in the CDR3. The CDR3 region is CASSILREDGLKLFF. The CDR3 region has the DNA TGTGCCAGCAGTATTCTGAGGGAAGATGGATTAAAACTGTTTTTT.

The rearrangement joins TRBV27 to TRBJ1-2, with 9 bases aligning to TRBD1. V dropped 6 bases and J dropped 5; count of bases not matched to a gene: 1. CDR1 and CDR2 (germline): MNHEY, SMNVEV (reference sequence). This CDR3 region has 12 residues. As DNA, the CDR3 is TGTGCCAGCAGGGGACAGGGTTATGGCTACACCTTC. As protein: CASRGQGYGYTF.

This chain uses TRBV19 with TRBJ1-2; D perhaps matches TRBD1 (6 bases). This CDR3 contains 12 residues. Looked up from germline, CDR1 is LNHDA and CDR2 is SQIVND (reference sequence). The ends were cut back, 7 bases at V and 8 bases at J, with 14 bases in the middle. Written as DNA, the CDR3 is TGTGCCAGTACCATACAGGGTGTCGGCTACACCTTC. This sequence encodes CASTIQGVGYTF. Based on the CDR3 plus reference TRBV19 and TRBJ1-2, the full variable domain is DGGITQSPKYLFRKEGQNVTLSCEQNLNHDAMYWYRQDPGQGLRLIYYSQIVNDFQKGDIAEGYSVSREKKESFPLTVTSAQKNPTAFYLCASTIQGVGYTFGSGTRLTVV.

The V gene is TRBV2, the J gene TRBJ1-1; TRBD1 agrees at 9 bases. Germline V lookup: CDR1 SNHLY, CDR2 FYNNEI. V gave up 6 bases and J gave up 5 bases; unmatched junction bases: 7. The CDR3 totals 14 residues. The CDR3 is CASRDTGGYTEAFF. Written as DNA, the CDR3 is TGTGCCAGCAGGGACACAGGGGGCTATACTGAAGCTTTCTTT.

The V call is TRBV10-3, the J call TRBJ1-2, with 8 bases aligning to TRBD1. Germline V gene data show CDR1 as ENHRY and CDR2 as SYGVKD. There are 14 residues in the CDR3. Germline trimming cut 6 bases from V and 3 bases from J; bases unmatched to any gene: 6. In DNA, the CDR3 is TGTGCCATCAGCCGCGGACAGGGTGACTATGGCTACACCTTC. As protein: CAISRGQGDYGYTF.

This sequence joins TRBV7-9 and TRBJ1-1, with D uncertain. CDR1 SEHNR and CDR2 FQNEAQ come from the germline V gene (reference sequence). The CDR3 has 15 amino acids. Trimming took off 4 bases at V and 0 bases at J, with 12 bases between the two ends. CDR3 residues: CASSSAVGLNTEAFF. The CDR3 DNA is TGTGCCAGCAGCTCGGCGGTAGGATTGAACACTGAAGCTTTCTTT.

This clone has a single count. This rearrangement joins TRBV2 to TRBJ2-4; D gene ambiguous. Germline V gene data show CDR1 as SNHLY and CDR2 as FYNNEI. Between the trimmed V and J ends, which lost 10 bases and 0 bases, there was a span of 7 bases. The CDR3 runs 12 residues. The CDR3 protein is CATTLAKNIQYF. The CDR3 coding sequence is TGTGCCACTACGCTAGCCAAAAACATTCAGTACTTC.

This clone was observed a single time. At one end the junction does not follow the germline gene, possibly because of a read error. This rearrangement joins TRBV7-8 to TRBJ1-2; tentatively, D is TRBD1 (5 bases). The CDR3 length is 19 residues. CDR1 and CDR2 (germline): SGHVS, FQNEAQ. For the CDR3, the DNA is TGTGCCAGCGGCTTAGACTGGAACAGGCCCACTTCCACTAACTATGGCTACACCTTC. It encodes CASGLDWNRPTSTNYGYTF.

The chain employs TRBV19 and TRBJ1-2; the match to TRBD1 covers 9 bases. Germline V gene sequence: CDR1 LNHDA, CDR2 SQIVND (reference sequence). This CDR3 spans 15 amino acids. V trimming: 2 bases; J trimming: 7 bases; junction bases outside the gene matches: 8. CDR3: CASSITPGQGIGYTF. The CDR3 DNA reads TGTGCCAGTAGTATAACCCCGGGACAGGGAATTGGCTACACCTTC. The entire variable domain, with the rest obtained from reference TRBV19 and TRBJ1-2, is as follows: DGGITQSPKYLFRKEGQNVTLSCEQNLNHDAMYWYRQDPGQGLRLIYYSQIVNDFQKGDIAEGYSVSREKKESFPLTVTSAQKNPTAFYLCASSITPGQGIGYTFGSGTRLTVV.

The CDR3 sequence is CASSLAVQGRHEQYF. Written as DNA, the CDR3 is TGTGCCAGCAGCTTGGCAGTCCAGGGGCGCCACGAGCAGTACTTC. This chain joins TRBV5-6 and TRBJ2-7; tentatively, D is TRBD1 (6 bases). This CDR3 is built from 15 residues. V was shortened by 0 bases and J by 5 bases, with 15 bases between the two germline ends. Germline V CDR1 and CDR2: SGHDT, YYEEEE.